A single sample gave rise to the 21 T cell receptor beta chains below, sequenced in a study of response to subunit inactivated influenza vaccine. TCRdb recomputed calls from the RT-PCR reads with MiXCR, one row per CDR3 protein. The data show more than 500,000 distinct CDR3 sequences, around 10% seen once. The same data also contributed to another study, on T cells expressing NK-cell markers. That work contributes: The authors generated TCR beta cDNA through 5'RACE template switching with UMIs.

Here the sequenced sample was PBMCs from blood, taken on the day of vaccination. These receptor sequences come from a man aged 50-59 years who received an inactivated influenza vaccine.

The gene calls are TRBV5-1 and TRBJ2-5, with 10 nucleotides matching TRBD2. Per the germline V gene, CDR1 is SGHRS and CDR2 is YFSETQ. The V and J ends lost 0 bases and 4 bases, in that order; junction bases with no gene match: 3. The CDR3 has 15 amino acids. The CDR3 loop is CASSLEPSGRETQYF. CDR3 DNA sequence: TGCGCCAGCAGCTTGGAACCTAGCGGGAGAGAGACCCAGTACTTC. Full variable domain (rest looked up from reference TRBV5-1 and TRBJ2-5): KAGVTQTPRYLIKTRGQQVTLSCSPISGHRSVSWYQQTPGQGLQFLFEYFSETQRNKGNFPGRFSGRQFSNSRSEMNVSTLELGDSALYLCASSLEPSGRETQYFGPGTRLLVL.

The rearrangement joins TRBV10-3 to TRBJ1-1, with unresolved D. V dropped 4 bases and J dropped 3 bases, with 12 bases sitting between them. Germline values: CDR1 ENHRY, CDR2 SYGVKD. The CDR3 length is 14 residues. The DNA of the CDR3 is TGTGCCATCAGTGCCTCGACGGTTGACACTGAAGCTTTCTTT. Its protein product is CAISASTVDTEAFF.

The CDR3 DNA sequence: TGCGCCAGCATCCCTGGACTAGCGGGCTCCCAAGGCACCGGGGAGCTGTTTTTT. As protein: CASIPGLAGSQGTGELFF. The rearrangement joins TRBV5-1 to TRBJ2-2, with 11 bases identical to TRBD2. Germline V gene sequence: CDR1 SGHRS, CDR2 YFSETQ. The CDR3 is made up of 18 amino acids. V was clipped by 6 bases and J by 4 bases; unmatched bases: 14.

CDR3 protein: CASSQILGTEAFF. CDR3 nucleotide sequence: TGTGCCAGCAGCCAGATTTTGGGAACTGAAGCTTTCTTT. The gene calls are TRBV3-1 and TRBJ1-1; D remains ambiguous. This CDR3 is 13 amino acids long. Germline V gene lookup returns CDR1 LGHDT and CDR2 YNNKEL (reference sequence). Trimming took 3 bases from V and 5 from J, leaving 10 bases between them.

The sample holds a few counts of this clonotype. The rearrangement joins TRBV4-3 to TRBJ2-7; D remains ambiguous. Trimming took 6 bases from V and 3 from J, leaving 24 bases between them. From germline, CDR1 is LGHNA and CDR2 YSLEER. The CDR3 sequence is 17 residues long. CDR3 region: CASRINVTVEKNYEQYF. Here the CDR3 DNA reads TGCGCCAGCAGAATCAATGTTACCGTCGAGAAAAACTACGAGCAGTACTTC.

The J gene is TRBJ2-7, the V gene TRBV2; TRBD2 aligns across 7 bases. V trimming: 6 bases; J trimming: 0 bases; junction bases outside the gene matches: 5. Germline CDR1 reads SNHLY; CDR2 reads FYNNEI. This CDR3 region has 14 residues. The CDR3 sequence is CASSREGTSYEQYF. CDR3 nucleotides: TGTGCCAGCAGCAGGGAGGGCACCTCCTACGAGCAGTACTTC.

This clonotype appeared a few times. The chain uses TRBV2 and TRBJ2-2; D call uncertain. V was shortened by 4 bases and J by 5 bases, with 8 bases between the two germline ends. Germline V gene lookup returns CDR1 SNHLY and CDR2 FYNNEI. This CDR3 contains 13 residues. CDR3 sequence: CASSGEGTGELFF. The CDR3 DNA reads as TGTGCCAGCAGTGGAGAAGGGACCGGGGAGCTGTTTTTT.

Notes on this clonotype: A junction end diverges from the germline sequence, so it may reflect a read error. V usage is TRBV14 and J usage is TRBJ2-7; 7 positions agree with TRBD2. The CDR3 is 14 amino acids. The germline V gene encodes CDR1 SGHDN and CDR2 FVKESK. The CDR3 DNA is TGTGCCAGCAGCCCCTTATTGGGGGGGGTTGAGCGGTACTTC. It specifies CASSPLLGGVERYF.

V and J are TRBV29-1 and TRBJ1-2; D gene ambiguous. V lost 4 bases to trimming and J lost 3 bases, with 15 bases between them. The CDR3 runs 14 residues. CDR1 SQVTM and CDR2 ANQGSEA come from the germline V gene. The CDR3 nucleotides read TGCAGCGTTGCGGGAAACGGGCTCGACTATGGCTACACCTTC. Its translation: CSVAGNGLDYGYTF.

The chain's CDR3 is CASSLKGVYEQYF. The CDR3, as DNA: TGTGCCAGCAGTCTCAAAGGGGTCTACGAGCAGTACTTC. J is TRBJ2-7 and V is TRBV2; D is perhaps TRBD1 (5 bases). The V and J ends lost 5 bases and 3 bases respectively, with 11 bases between them. Per the germline V gene, CDR1 is SNHLY and CDR2 is FYNNEI. The CDR3 length is 13 residues.

This chain connects TRBV9 to TRBJ2-7; no clear D. V gave up 0 bases and J gave up 0 bases, with 7 bases separating them. There are 14 residues in the CDR3. CDR1 and CDR2 from the germline V gene are SGDLS and YYNGEE. Here the CDR3 DNA reads TGTGCCAGCAGCGTAGGGGCTGACTCCTACGAGCAGTACTTC. Translating it yields CASSVGADSYEQYF.

V is TRBV6-1 and J is TRBJ1-2, with a possible D match to TRBD1 (6 bases). Deletions cut 2 bases from V and 7 bases from J, with 14 bases between. The germline V gene has CDR1 MNHNS and CDR2 SASEGT. The CDR3 has 14 amino acids. The chain's CDR3 is CASSEQIGGLGYTF. The CDR3 DNA follows: TGTGCCAGCAGTGAACAAATCGGGGGGCTTGGCTACACCTTC.

V and J are TRBV6-5 and TRBJ2-2; D is perhaps TRBD2 (6 bases). The germline V and J ends were trimmed by 2 bases and 4 bases, with 11 bases remaining between them. From germline, CDR1 is MNHEY and CDR2 SVGAGI. The CDR3 spans 15 residues. Here the CDR3 reads CASSYVGGATGELFF. The DNA for the CDR3 is TGTGCCAGCAGTTACGTCGGGGGAGCCACCGGGGAGCTGTTTTTT.

This clonotype was detected many times. The chain is built from TRBV15 and TRBJ2-3; D ambiguous. Germline V gene lookup returns CDR1 LNHNV and CDR2 YYDKDF (reference sequence). CDR3 size: 14 residues. V lost 1 base and J 3 bases, leaving 8 bases between the germline ends. DNA of the CDR3: TGTGCCACCAGCAGAGGGACGGTGACAGATACGCAGTATTTT. Protein: CATSRGTVTDTQYF.

This clonotype came up a few times. The chain employs TRBV4-3 and TRBJ1-2; D gene uncertain. Germline values: CDR1 LGHNA, CDR2 YSLEER. The CDR3 contains 14 residues. Deletions cut 1 base from V and 0 bases from J, with 6 bases between. CDR3 residues: CASSQVKANYGYTF. CDR3 nucleotide sequence: TGCGCCAGCAGCCAAGTTAAAGCTAACTATGGCTACACCTTC.

This sequence joins TRBV7-9 and TRBJ2-2, with unresolved D. V was clipped by 1 base and J by 0 bases, with 9 bases between them. Germline-derived CDR1 and CDR2 are SEHNR and FQNEAQ (reference sequence). CDR3 length: 16 amino acids. CDR3 DNA: TGTGCCAGCAGCTTAGGGGTCAGCACGAACACCGGGGAGCTGTTTTTT. Translating gives CASSLGVSTNTGELFF. Full variable domain (rest looked up from reference TRBV7-9 and TRBJ2-2): DTGVSQNPRHKITKRGQNVTFRCDPISEHNRLYWYRQTLGQGPEFLTYFQNEAQLEKSRLLSDRFSAERPKGSFSTLEIQRTEQGDSAMYLCASSLGVSTNTGELFFGEGSRLTVL.

This clonotype was recorded many times. The V gene is TRBV12-3 or TRBV12-4, the J gene TRBJ1-5, with no clear D. The CDR3 loop spans 15 amino acids. Trimming took off 3 bases at V and 1 base at J, with 10 bases between the two ends. For the CDR3, the DNA is TGTGCCAGCAGTTTGTCCGGGTTCAGCAATCAGCCCCAGCATTTT. It translates to CASSLSGFSNQPQHF.

This clonotype has a count of ten or more. This rearrangement joins TRBV10-3 to TRBJ2-2; tentatively, D is TRBD2 (5 bases). The length of the CDR3 is 15 residues. Deletions cut 5 bases from V and 6 bases from J, with 16 bases between. Per germline, CDR1 ENHRY and CDR2 SYGVKD. CDR3 residues: CAISPSGRLAGELFF. The CDR3, as DNA: TGTGCCATCAGTCCCTCGGGGAGATTGGCCGGGGAGCTGTTTTTT.

For this clonotype: A read error is possible here, since a much larger clone lies one base away. The chain uses TRBV12-3 or TRBV12-4 and TRBJ1-4; D gene unclear. CDR3 length: 12 residues. CDR3 residues: CASSPRAGELLF. DNA of the CDR3: TGTGCCAGCAGCCCGCGCGCTGGGGAACTGCTTTTT.

This clonotype turned up a few times. The chain couples TRBV24-1 to TRBJ2-1; maybe TRBD1 (8 bases). Germline CDR1 reads KGHDR; CDR2 reads SFDVKD. The CDR3 has 16 amino acids. Trimming pared 3 bases from V and 7 bases from J, leaving 18 bases between. CDR3 loop: CATSDIQGDSGNEQFF. The CDR3 nucleotides are TGTGCCACCAGTGATATACAGGGGGATAGCGGGAATGAGCAGTTCTTC.

The rearrangement uses TRBV12-3 or TRBV12-4 and TRBJ2-3, with D unresolved. The CDR3 is 11 amino acids. V dropped 3 bases and J dropped 7 bases, with 5 bases sitting between them. The CDR3 protein is CASSFQYTQYF. CDR3 bases: TGTGCCAGCAGTTTCCAGTATACGCAGTATTTT.